A single count supports the clone carrying this TCR beta chain. This record belongs to a study of shared clonotypes between healthy human individuals. Per sorted-subset replicate PCR, input was about 180 ng DNA, representing 30,000 to 35,000 T cell genomes. TCRdb's table, derived via immunoSEQ multiplex PCR, lists solely in-frame clones and lacks some. This sample yields fewer than 400,000 clones, of which under 80% are seen a single time; about a tenth belongs to the top ten. V was shortened by 3 bases and J by 4 bases, with 8 bases between the two germline ends. This CDR3 has 13 amino acids. Germline V gives CDR1 SGHNT, CDR2 YYREEE (reference sequence).

The sequence was obtained from a man aged 30 to 45 in good health. The specimen sequenced was memory CD4+ T cells sorted from blood. Sample subset: CD45RA-negative fraction. The chain combines TRBV5-4 with TRBJ1-3; tentatively, D is TRBD1 (6 bases). The CDR3 nucleotides are TGTGCCAGCAGCTGGACAGACGGAAACACCATATATTTT. This sequence encodes CASSWTDGNTIYF. The whole variable domain, filled in from reference TRBV5-4 and TRBJ1-3, reads ETGVTQSPTHLIKTRGQQVTLRCSSQSGHNTVSWYQQALGQGPQFIFQYYREEENGRGNFPPRFSGLQFPNYSSELNVNALELDDSALYLCASSWTDGNTIYFGEGSWLTVV.